The 10 T cell receptor beta chains below come from one sample, sequenced in a study of identical twins. TCRdb ran MiXCR on the 5' RACE reads and lists one entry per CDR3 protein. Seen here are some 660,000 distinct CDR3 sequences, under 9% observed once, and the top ten hold around 0.98%. A further study also used this sample, focusing on yellow fever vaccine responses in identical twins.

Sample: PBMCs. The receptors stem from a woman aged 18-35 years in good health.

This clonotype was counted many times. The gene calls are TRBV5-1 and TRBJ2-4; possible D gene TRBD2, 5 bases. This CDR3 comprises 14 residues. Germline V gene sequence: CDR1 SGHRS, CDR2 YFSETQ. Trimming took off 0 bases at V and 8 bases at J, with 12 bases between the two ends. The CDR3 coding sequence is TGCGCCAGCAGCTTGGGGACTCTGGTTGACATTCAGTACTTC. Its protein product is CASSLGTLVDIQYF.

The chain links TRBV7-2 to TRBJ2-3, with D perhaps TRBD1 (6 bases). Trimming shortened V by 5 bases and J by 3 bases, and 18 bases separated the two germline ends. From germline, CDR1 is SGHTA and CDR2 FQGNSA. The CDR3 sequence is 16 residues long. The CDR3 loop is CASSPVTGITTDTQYF. The CDR3 coding sequence is TGTGCCAGCAGCCCCGTGACAGGAATCACAACAGATACGCAGTATTTT.

This clonotype was counted many times. The J gene is TRBJ2-1, the V gene TRBV25-1; 10 bases line up with TRBD2. The CDR3 is made up of 14 amino acids. V shed 5 bases, J shed 9 bases, and the junction held 7 bases outside the gene matches. The germline V gene encodes CDR1 MGHDK and CDR2 SYGVNS. The CDR3 is CASSLSGGVGEQFF. The CDR3, as DNA: TGTGCCAGCAGTCTAAGCGGGGGGGTAGGTGAGCAGTTCTTC.

V gene TRBV6-5 combines with J gene TRBJ2-1, with 8 bases that match TRBD1. V gave up 5 bases and J gave up 5 bases; unmatched junction bases: 11. Germline CDR1 MNHEY, CDR2 SVGAGI. This CDR3 region has 16 residues. This CDR3 is CASSNWPETGDNEQFF. The CDR3 DNA sequence: TGTGCCAGCAGTAACTGGCCGGAGACAGGGGACAATGAGCAGTTCTTC.

This clonotype was observed a few times. V gene TRBV20-1 combines with J gene TRBJ2-1; weak D call: TRBD2 (5 bases). The V gene lost 5 bases and the J gene lost 0 bases, with 17 bases spanning the gap. Germline V lookup: CDR1 DFQATT, CDR2 SNEGSKA (reference sequence). The CDR3 runs 16 residues. The CDR3 spells CSAPYIALVSYNEQFF. The CDR3 coding sequence is TGCAGTGCTCCCTATATAGCACTAGTCTCCTACAATGAGCAGTTCTTC.

This clonotype occurred a few times. This chain connects TRBV30 to TRBJ2-7; TRBD1 aligns across 9 bases. V trimming: 2 bases; J trimming: 6 bases; junction bases outside the gene matches: 5. Looked up from germline, CDR1 is GTSNPN and CDR2 is SVGIG (reference sequence). The CDR3 is 13 residues long. The CDR3: CAWSRGQGTEQYF. CDR3 DNA: TGTGCCTGGAGTCGGGGACAGGGTACCGAGCAGTACTTC.

This clonotype was picked up a small number of times. This chain joins TRBV15 and TRBJ2-1; 9 bases map to TRBD2. V trimming: 2 bases; J trimming: 3 bases; junction bases outside the gene matches: 5. Germline lookup yields CDR1 LNHNV and CDR2 YYDKDF (reference sequence). The CDR3 totals 16 residues. As DNA, the CDR3 is TGTGCCACCAGCAGATGGACTAGCGCCTTCTACAATGAGCAGTTCTTC. This encodes CATSRWTSAFYNEQFF.

This clonotype turned up a few times. CDR3 sequence (DNA): TGTGCCAGCAGTTACTCGCGAAGCTCTGGGGCCAACGTCCTGACTTTC. Residues: CASSYSRSSGANVLTF. The chain uses TRBV6-5 and TRBJ2-6; D unresolved. The length of the CDR3 is 16 residues. Germline V gives CDR1 MNHEY, CDR2 SVGAGI. Trimming took 0 bases from V and 0 from J, leaving 6 bases between them.

In this sample, this clonotype turned up a few times. The rearrangement uses TRBV6-1 and TRBJ2-7; 8 positions agree with TRBD1. V dropped 6 bases and J dropped 7; count of bases not matched to a gene: 20. The CDR3 sequence is 17 residues long. CDR1 is MNHNS, CDR2 SASEGT, per germline. This CDR3 reads CASSRRTGTGGFWEQYF. DNA for the CDR3: TGTGCCAGCAGCCGCCGAACCGGGACAGGAGGGTTCTGGGAGCAGTACTTC.

This clonotype was seen ten or more times. The gene calls are TRBV12-3 or TRBV12-4 and TRBJ2-4, with D unresolved. The length of the CDR3 is 13 residues. V lost 5 bases, J lost 0 bases, and 5 bases lay in between. In DNA, the CDR3 is TGTGCCAGCAGTCAACTAGCCAAAAACATTCAGTACTTC. Translated: CASSQLAKNIQYF.